A selection of T cell receptor beta chains follows, all from one sample in a study of blood T cell repertoires in COVID-19. Libraries were prepared by immunoSEQ multiplex PCR; TCRdb keeps only in-frame clonotypes and omits some of them. The table has some 56,000 clones, roughly 87% seen once. The sequencing input was peripheral blood. The receptors derive from a woman aged 60-75 years with COVID-19, enrolled during active disease. Both conserved end residues are part of each CDR3. The D gene is left open where the match is weak. The size field is filled for only some rows; it gives once, few, many or a size class.

abundance	v_gene	j_gene	d_gene	CDR3aa	CDR3nt
NA	TRBV21-1	TRBJ1-2	NA	CASSVHRYLNYGYTF	TGTGCCAGCAGCGTCCACAGATATTTAAACTATGGCTACACCTTC
NA	TRBV19	TRBJ1-2	TRBD1	CASSRGPPGQGFPNYGYTF	TGTGCCAGTAGTAGGGGGCCACCGGGACAGGGGTTCCCTAACTATGGCTACACCTTC
NA	TRBV6-2/TRBV6-3	TRBJ2-7	NA	CASSYLGGDEQYF	TGTGCCAGCAGTTACCTGGGGGGAGACGAGCAGTACTTC
NA	TRBV4-1	TRBJ2-1	TRBD2	CASSQDNRFRSGSSYNEQFF	TGCGCCAGCAGCCAAGATAACAGGTTCCGTAGCGGGAGCTCCTACAATGAGCAGTTCTTC
NA	TRBV11-2	TRBJ2-7	TRBD2	CASSPTSGSLLGQYF	TGTGCCAGCAGCCCGACTAGCGGGAGCCTTCTGGGGCAGTACTTC
few	TRBV30	TRBJ1-1	TRBD1	CAWRRTGVSTEAFF	TGTGCCTGGAGGCGGACAGGGGTGAGCACTGAAGCTTTCTTT
NA	TRBV7-9	TRBJ2-5	NA	CASSLGPSARQYF	TGTGCCAGCAGCTTAGGGCCTAGCGCCCGCCAGTACTTC
NA	TRBV11-2	TRBJ1-1	TRBD1	CASSLGGTGLNTEAFF	TGTGCCAGCAGCTTAGGTGGGACAGGACTGAACACTGAAGCTTTCTTT
NA	TRBV27	TRBJ2-1	TRBD1	CASTSSGQGYNEQFF	TGTGCCAGCACCTCGTCGGGACAGGGGTACAATGAGCAGTTCTTC
NA	TRBV7-2	TRBJ2-1	TRBD2	CASSLVTVILAGGDNEQFF	TGTGCCAGCAGCTTAGTGACCGTCATACTAGCGGGAGGGGACAATGAGCAGTTCTTC
NA	TRBV6-5	TRBJ1-1	NA	CASSQGSSGEAFF	TGTGCCAGCAGCCAGGGGAGTTCGGGTGAAGCTTTCTTT